The T cell receptor (beta chain) under discussion was sequenced for a study of shared T cell receptors in the human thymus. Germline CDR1 SEHNR, CDR2 FQNEAQ (reference sequence). The V and J ends lost 4 bases and 7 bases respectively, with 11 bases between them. This CDR3 has 12 residues. The method was immunoSEQ multiplex PCR; TCRdb's version includes in-frame clones alone and lacks a portion of them. The sample contains roughly 700,000 clones, 88% of which appear only once. These data were also reused for a study on human thymus T cells. As reported in that work: Congenital heart defects were the reason for the corrective surgery that the donors, healthy Finnish infants, were having. Resected material from corrective heart surgery provided the thymus tissue analysed. Related research reported highly overlapping thymic repertoires among unrelated individuals.

The chain links TRBV7-9 to TRBJ2-7, with a possible D match to TRBD2 (6 bases). The sequence was collected from a boy in the first two years of life with a congenital heart defect. The source material was thymocytes. The CDR3 reads CASSSGVVEQYF. Written as DNA, the CDR3 is TGTGCCAGCAGCTCGGGAGTTGTGGAGCAGTACTTC.